This T cell receptor (beta chain) stems from a study of human thymus T cells. Study-level results: Seemingly biased V and J gene usage marked thymic and blood repertoires.

Corrective cardiac surgery supplied the resected thymus tissue. Having corrective surgery for congenital heart defects, healthy Finnish infants were the ones who donated. The repertoire was sequenced with immunoSEQ multiplex PCR; TCRdb's copy has only in-frame clones and lacks some. Seen here are about 130,000 clones, over 85% observed once, and the top ten hold less than 0.03%. A remark on this clone: Its antigen is unknown.

The TCR sequence derives from a boy less than two years old with a congenital heart defect but otherwise immunologically healthy. Sequencing input: thymus tissue.

The DNA of the CDR3 is TGTGCCTGGAGTGACCCCTCTGACCAAGAGACCCAGTACTTC. Amino acid sequence: CAWSDPSDQETQYF. The chain has TRBV30 and TRBJ2-5; D is ambiguous. Trimming removed 1 base at V and 0 bases at J, with 9 bases between. Germline V lookup: CDR1 GTSNPN, CDR2 SVGIG (reference sequence). The CDR3 length is 14 residues.